The 16 T cell receptor beta chains given below trace back to one sample, sequenced in a study of identical twins (dated by TCRdb to about 2016). The protocol used for the library was 5' RACE. Sequencer: Illumina HiSeq 2000. TCRdb cleaned the public reads at Q25 with fastp, built clones with MiXCR and kept in-frame beta chains. Every entry covers one CDR3 protein and lists the most common genes and DNA from its rows. Recorded for this sample are around 510,000 distinct CDR3 sequences; roughly an eighth of them occurred a single time. Of the sample, approximately 0.98% falls within the top ten clones. This sample also appeared in a second study, on yellow fever vaccine responses in identical twins.

Source material: CD4+ T cells sorted from blood. These receptors were taken from a woman under 30 in good health.

This clonotype came up a few times. The chain links TRBV11-2 to TRBJ2-4, with 11 bases fitting TRBD2. The germline gives CDR1 SGHAT, CDR2 FQNNGV. This CDR3 contains 19 residues. The V gene end was trimmed by 1 base and the J gene end by 0 bases; junction bases not matched to a gene: 8. The CDR3 spells CASSLGGTSGRGAKNIQYF. CDR3 DNA: TGTGCCAGCAGCTTAGGAGGGACTAGCGGCAGGGGAGCCAAAAACATTCAGTACTTC.

This clonotype was seen ten or more times. The chain employs TRBV12-3 or TRBV12-4 and TRBJ2-2, with D perhaps TRBD1 (5 bases). The CDR3 runs to 12 residues. V lost 5 bases and J lost 9, with 10 bases in between. The CDR3 protein is CASSARGRELFF. CDR3 nucleotides: TGTGCCAGCAGTGCTAGGGGTAGGGAGCTGTTTTTT.

This clonotype was seen a handful of times. The chain's CDR3 is CASSSGLAGYQETQYF. The CDR3 nucleotides are TGTGCCAGCAGCTCAGGACTAGCGGGGTATCAAGAGACCCAGTACTTC. V gene TRBV12-3 or TRBV12-4 combines with J gene TRBJ2-5; 12 bases align to TRBD2. CDR3 size: 16 residues. J lost 2 bases, V lost 6 bases, and 7 bases had no gene match.

The chain is built from TRBV2 and TRBJ2-5; D possibly uses TRBD1 or TRBD2 (5 bases each). Per the germline V gene, CDR1 is SNHLY and CDR2 is FYNNEI. The CDR3 loop spans 12 amino acids. Trimming cost V 7 bases and J 4 bases, with 10 bases left between them. Here the CDR3 DNA reads TGTGCCAGCATACGTGGGGGAGAGACCCAGTACTTC. Encoded protein: CASIRGGETQYF.

The chain combines TRBV7-9 with TRBJ1-6; TRBD1 might be the D (5 bases). From germline, CDR1 is SEHNR and CDR2 FQNEAQ (reference sequence). This CDR3 comprises 14 residues. V shed 4 bases and J shed 5 bases, with 9 bases lying between them. The CDR3 protein is CASSSRTNNSPLHF. The CDR3 coding sequence is TGTGCCAGCAGCTCCCGGACAAATAATTCACCCCTCCACTTT.

The gene calls are TRBV19 and TRBJ2-1; D unclear. V was shortened by 3 bases and J by 4 bases, with 7 bases between the two germline ends. Germline loops: CDR1 LNHDA, CDR2 SQIVND (reference sequence). The CDR3 is made up of 13 amino acids. The CDR3 protein is CASSIGRYNEQFF. CDR3 DNA: TGTGCCAGTAGTATTGGGCGGTACAATGAGCAGTTCTTC. Combining the CDR3 with reference TRBV19 and TRBJ2-1 gives the whole variable domain DGGITQSPKYLFRKEGQNVTLSCEQNLNHDAMYWYRQDPGQGLRLIYYSQIVNDFQKGDIAEGYSVSREKKESFPLTVTSAQKNPTAFYLCASSIGRYNEQFFGPGTRLTVL.

This clonotype was seen ten or more times. The gene calls are TRBV7-9 and TRBJ2-1; D is possibly TRBD1 (7 bases). Germline V gene lookup returns CDR1 SEHNR and CDR2 FQNEAQ (reference sequence). This CDR3 contains 15 residues. Trimming stripped 5 bases from V and 1 base from J, with 12 bases between. CDR3 amino acids: CASSRGTVSYNEQFF. The CDR3 bases are TGTGCCAGCAGCCGCGGGACAGTGTCCTACAATGAGCAGTTCTTC.

The chain couples TRBV11-2 to TRBJ1-1, with D possibly TRBD1 on 6 matching bases. V lost 3 bases, J lost 1 base, and 12 bases lay in between. Germline lookup yields CDR1 SGHAT and CDR2 FQNNGV. CDR3 length: 15 residues. This chain's CDR3 is CASSFGGQSNTEAFF. The CDR3 DNA is TGTGCCAGCAGCTTCGGAGGACAGTCGAACACTGAAGCTTTCTTT.

This clonotype was picked up a small number of times. J is TRBJ2-7 and V is TRBV15, with TRBD1 identical over 7 bases. This CDR3 contains 17 residues. J was trimmed by 2 bases and V by 1 base; bases with no gene match: 11. Germline V CDR1 and CDR2: LNHNV, YYDKDF (reference sequence). CDR3 bases: TGTGCCACCAGCAGAGGGTCTGGACAGGTTAAACCCTACGAGCAGTACTTC. Residues: CATSRGSGQVKPYEQYF.

The chain is built from TRBV29-1 and TRBJ2-6; either TRBD1 or TRBD2 may supply D (5 bases each). The germline V and J ends were trimmed by 8 bases and 4 bases, with 15 bases remaining between them. In germline, CDR1 is SQVTM, CDR2 ANQGSEA. The CDR3 runs 14 residues. CDR3 nucleotides: TGCAGCCTGTTGTGGGGGAGCGGGGCCAACGTCCTGACTTTC. This gives the protein CSLLWGSGANVLTF. The full variable domain, its missing parts supplied by reference TRBV29-1 and TRBJ2-6, is SAVISQKPSRDICQRGTSLTIQCQVDSQVTMMFWYRQQPGQSLTLIATANQGSEATYESGFVIDKFPISRPNLTFSTLTVSNMSPEDSSIYLCSLLWGSGANVLTFGAGSRLTVL.

This clonotype was observed a single time. One end of the junction does not line up with germline, which may come from a read error. This chain links TRBV7-6 with TRBJ1-1; D gene ambiguous. The CDR3 has 13 residues. Germline CDR1 reads SGHVS; CDR2 reads FNYEAQ. The CDR3 DNA reads TGTGCCAGCAGCTCCCTTTTTGGCACTGAAGTTTTCTTT. Protein: CASSSLFGTEVFF.

This clonotype was seen a few times. The chain carries TRBV7-2 and TRBJ2-1; D call uncertain. The germline gives CDR1 SGHTA, CDR2 FQGNSA. The CDR3 has 13 amino acids. V was shortened by 7 bases and J by 7 bases, with 14 bases between the two germline ends. CDR3 nucleotide sequence: TGTGCCAGCAACATCAAACGTTTGAATGAGCAGTTCTTC. It codes for CASNIKRLNEQFF.

This chain uses TRBV5-4 with TRBJ2-7; D is unresolved. The CDR3 spans 14 residues. From germline, CDR1 is SGHNT and CDR2 YYREEE (reference sequence). V lost 5 bases and J lost 3, with 15 bases in between. The chain's CDR3 is CASRAMGRDYEQYF. CDR3 coding DNA: TGTGCCAGCAGGGCGATGGGCAGAGACTACGAGCAGTACTTC.

This clonotype was observed many times. The genes are TRBV5-1 and TRBJ2-7; D call uncertain. CDR1 is SGHRS and CDR2 is YFSETQ in the germline V gene. This CDR3 spans 14 amino acids. Trimming took 3 bases from V and 6 from J, leaving 16 bases between them. Here the CDR3 DNA reads TGCGCCAGCAGCTCCTCGCCCCCGGTTAGCGAGCAGTACTTC. This sequence encodes CASSSSPPVSEQYF. The whole variable domain, filled in from reference TRBV5-1 and TRBJ2-7, reads KAGVTQTPRYLIKTRGQQVTLSCSPISGHRSVSWYQQTPGQGLQFLFEYFSETQRNKGNFPGRFSGRQFSNSRSEMNVSTLELGDSALYLCASSSSPPVSEQYFGPGTRLTVT.

The CDR3 DNA is TGTGCCAGCAGCCCGGGACAGGGGGATGGCTACACCTTC. Its translation: CASSPGQGDGYTF. The V and J genes are TRBV3-1 and TRBJ1-2; TRBD1 matches at 11 bases. CDR3 length: 13 amino acids. J gave up 6 bases and V 4 bases, and 1 base lay outside the gene matches. Germline V gives CDR1 LGHDT, CDR2 YNNKEL (reference sequence). Complete variable domain (other parts from reference TRBV3-1 and TRBJ1-2): DTAVSQTPKYLVTQMGNDKSIKCEQNLGHDTMYWYKQDSKKFLKIMFSYNNKELIINETVPNRFSPKSPDKAHLNLHINSLELGDSAVYFCASSPGQGDGYTFGSGTRLTVV.

This clonotype has just a few counts. The chain carries TRBV7-2 and TRBJ2-5, with 8 positions matching TRBD1. Germline-derived CDR1 and CDR2 are SGHTA and FQGNSA. V shed 5 bases, J shed 5 bases, and the junction held 7 bases outside the gene matches. The CDR3 contains 14 residues. This chain's CDR3 is CASSRDRFKETQYF. In DNA form, the CDR3 reads TGTGCCAGCAGCCGGGACAGGTTCAAGGAGACCCAGTACTTC.